These 13 T cell receptor beta chains were all obtained from the same sample, sequenced in a study of response to subunit inactivated influenza vaccine. TCRdb reprocessed the RT-PCR reads via MiXCR and lists one record per CDR3 protein. This sample has a few hundred thousand distinct CDR3 sequences, with over 9.5% found just once. Sequenced here: PBMCs from blood, sampled 45 days after vaccination. The receptors were gathered from a man between 50 and 59 years old who received an inactivated influenza vaccine.

The chain carries TRBV4-2 and TRBJ2-6, with D uncertain. The germline gives CDR1 LGHNA, CDR2 YNFKEQ. CDR3 length equals 17 residues. The V end was cut by 0 bases, the J end by 4 bases, with 13 bases between. DNA for the CDR3: TGTGCCAGCAGCCAAGACGTAACTGGGCCGGGGGCCAACGTCCTGACTTTC. It specifies CASSQDVTGPGANVLTF.

This clonotype was seen a few times. The J gene is TRBJ2-3, the V gene TRBV28; no clear D gene. The CDR3 covers 12 residues. Germline V gene data show CDR1 as MDHEN and CDR2 as SYDVKM. Trimming left V 3 bases short and J 7 bases short, with 8 bases between. In nucleotides, the CDR3 is TGTGCCAGCAGTTTTAGTGGTAATACGCAGTATTTT. Encoded protein: CASSFSGNTQYF.

This clonotype was observed a few times. This chain uses TRBV20-1 with TRBJ2-1; 10 nucleotides align to TRBD2. The germline gives CDR1 DFQATT, CDR2 SNEGSKA (reference sequence). The CDR3 loop spans 15 amino acids. The junction had 7 bases not matched to a gene; V was cut back by 6 bases and J by 2 bases. For the CDR3, the DNA is TGCAGTGCAACCATGAGCGGGAGGGCCTACAATGAGCAGTTCTTC. Its protein is CSATMSGRAYNEQFF.

This clonotype appeared a few times. V and J are TRBV10-3 and TRBJ2-2; D is unresolved. Germline CDR1 and CDR2: ENHRY and SYGVKD. V was clipped by 4 bases and J by 3 bases, with 9 bases between them. The CDR3 runs to 14 residues. For the CDR3, the DNA is TGTGCCATCAGTGTAGATACGGACACCGGGGAGCTGTTTTTT. It yields the protein CAISVDTDTGELFF.

The table lists this clonotype with a few counts. The chain uses TRBV4-3 and TRBJ2-3; D is ambiguous. The V gene's germline CDR1 is LGHNA and CDR2 YSLEER. The CDR3 has 14 residues. The V and J ends lost 0 bases and 3 bases respectively, with 7 bases between them. For the CDR3, the DNA is TGCGCCAGCAGCCAAGAGCGCCAGACAGATACGCAGTATTTT. The encoded protein is CASSQERQTDTQYF.

This clonotype was counted only a few times. This rearrangement joins TRBV27 to TRBJ2-1, with 15 bases lining up with TRBD2. Looked up from germline, CDR1 is MNHEY and CDR2 is SMNVEV (reference sequence). The CDR3 is 16 amino acids. V was clipped by 2 bases and J by 6 bases; unmatched bases: 2. The chain's CDR3 is CASSLGTSGRSNEQFF. CDR3 bases: TGTGCCAGCAGTTTAGGGACTAGCGGGAGGAGCAATGAGCAGTTCTTC.

There are a few counts of this clonotype. The chain joins TRBV29-1 to TRBJ2-7, with 8 positions matching TRBD2. With 2 bases clipped from V and 6 bases from J, the junction kept 9 bases outside the gene matches. CDR3 length equals 14 residues. The germline V gene has CDR1 SQVTM and CDR2 ANQGSEA. The CDR3 DNA sequence: TGCAGCGTTGAATCCGTAGCGGGATCGCGCGAGCAGTACTTC. Translated: CSVESVAGSREQYF.

The chain has TRBV20-1 and TRBJ1-5, with 11 bases fitting TRBD1. The CDR3 is 14 residues long. V lost 1 base to trimming and J lost 5 bases; unmatched junction nucleotides: 1. Germline loops: CDR1 DFQATT, CDR2 SNEGSKA (reference sequence). The CDR3 sequence: CSARGTGGDQPQHF. Here the CDR3 DNA reads TGCAGTGCTAGAGGGACAGGGGGCGATCAGCCCCAGCATTTT.

There are many counts of this clonotype. The genes are TRBV10-3 and TRBJ2-3; 7 nucleotides line up with TRBD1. The CDR3 spans 14 residues. V shed 3 bases, J shed 4 bases, and the junction held 4 bases outside the gene matches. Germline loops: CDR1 ENHRY, CDR2 SYGVKD. The CDR3 nucleotides read TGTGCCATCAGTGACCTCGGGACAGCAGATACGCAGTATTTT. This sequence encodes CAISDLGTADTQYF.

This clonotype was observed at least ten times. The chain couples TRBV4-2 to TRBJ2-1; tentatively, D is TRBD2 (5 bases). The CDR3 is 15 amino acids. The V gene lost 6 bases and the J gene lost 0 bases, with 12 bases spanning the gap. Germline V gene sequence: CDR1 LGHNA, CDR2 YNFKEQ. In DNA, the CDR3 is TGTGCCAGCAGGGCCCGTGCGGGCTCCTACAATGAGCAGTTCTTC. Translating gives CASRARAGSYNEQFF.

This clonotype was seen a few times. The chain employs TRBV6-1 and TRBJ1-2; D remains ambiguous. V was clipped by 6 bases and J by 5 bases, with 13 bases between them. CDR3 length: 13 amino acids. Germline V lookup: CDR1 MNHNS, CDR2 SASEGT. The CDR3: CASRVDGRYGYTF. In DNA, the CDR3 is TGTGCCAGCAGAGTGGACGGTCGATATGGCTACACCTTC.

This clonotype was observed a handful of times. The V call is TRBV5-5, the J call TRBJ2-5, with TRBD1 matching 8 bases. The length of the CDR3 is 16 residues. V shed 4 bases, J shed 3 bases, and the junction held 11 bases outside the gene matches. The germline gives CDR1 SGHKS, CDR2 YYEKEE (reference sequence). CDR3 loop: CASSPRTGTGEETQYF. The DNA for the CDR3 is TGTGCCAGCAGCCCACGGACGGGGACAGGTGAAGAGACCCAGTACTTC.

This chain connects TRBV4-3 to TRBJ2-3, with D uncertain. The CDR3 is made up of 16 amino acids. Germline-derived CDR1 and CDR2 are LGHNA and YSLEER. The germline V and J ends were trimmed by 1 base and 3 bases, with 14 bases remaining between them. As DNA, the CDR3 is TGCGCCAGCAGCCAAGGTGTTATAGGTGGGACAGATACGCAGTATTTT. This sequence encodes CASSQGVIGGTDTQYF.